This TCR beta chain was identified during a study of technical replicates of blood from several donors. Profiled with immunoSEQ multiplex PCR; TCRdb holds only in-frame clones, not every one. Of under 90,000 clones listed, roughly 97% were seen once; the top ten hold roughly 0.2%. CDR1 is LNHDA, CDR2 SQIVND, per germline (reference sequence). This CDR3 contains 15 residues. Between the trimmed V and J ends, which lost 7 bases and 0 bases, there was a span of 16 bases. This TCR was recovered from a human donor in good health. The rearrangement uses TRBV19 and TRBJ2-7; D may be TRBD2 (6 bases). The source material was T cells isolated from PBMCs. DNA of the CDR3: TGTGCCAGTAAAGGGACTCCTCATCCCTCCTACGAGCAGTACTTC. It specifies CASKGTPHPSYEQYF.